This T cell receptor beta chain was captured by sequencing in a study of T cell changes during pregnancy in multiple sclerosis. Using immunoSEQ multiplex PCR, the repertoire was profiled, and TCRdb retains in-frame clones only, with some absent. The sample includes more than 90,000 clones, 92% of them seen just once. This clonotype was sampled from a female donor with multiple sclerosis, enrolled in a pregnancy study. The specimen was peripheral blood, collected in the third trimester of pregnancy.

The CDR3 sequence: CASSWTGPSYEQYF. The CDR3 DNA is TGCGCCAGCAGCTGGACAGGGCCCTCCTACGAGCAGTACTTC. The chain links TRBV5-1 to TRBJ2-7; 8 nucleotides agree with TRBD1. Looked up from germline, CDR1 is SGHRS and CDR2 is YFSETQ. The CDR3 consists of 14 residues. The V segment lost 3 bases and the J segment 0 bases; nucleotides outside the gene matches: 2.